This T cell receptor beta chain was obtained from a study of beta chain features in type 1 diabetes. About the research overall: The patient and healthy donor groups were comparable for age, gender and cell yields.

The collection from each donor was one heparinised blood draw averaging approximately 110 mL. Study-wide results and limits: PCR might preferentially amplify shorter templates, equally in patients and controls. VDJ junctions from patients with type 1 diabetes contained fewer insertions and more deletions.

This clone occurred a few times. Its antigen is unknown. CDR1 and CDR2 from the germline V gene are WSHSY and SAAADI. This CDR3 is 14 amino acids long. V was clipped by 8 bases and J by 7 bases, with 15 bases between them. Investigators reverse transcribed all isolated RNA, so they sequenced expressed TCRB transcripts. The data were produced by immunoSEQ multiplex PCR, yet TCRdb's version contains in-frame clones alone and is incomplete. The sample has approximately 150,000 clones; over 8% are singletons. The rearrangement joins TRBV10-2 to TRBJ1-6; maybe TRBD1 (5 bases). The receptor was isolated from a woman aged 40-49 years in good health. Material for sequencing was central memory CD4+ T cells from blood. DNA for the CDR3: TGCGCCAGCCAGGCGGGGGGTCCCAATTCACCCCTCCACTTT. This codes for CASQAGGPNSPLHF.